What follows are 5 T cell receptor beta chains derived from one specimen sequenced in a study of PD-L1 blockade in urothelial cancer. Profiling relied on immunoSEQ multiplex PCR, and the TCRdb table lists in-frame clones only, not all of them. Here the sample spans about 88,000 clones, over 90% being singletons. Sequenced here: PBMCs, sampled around atezolizumab (anti-PD-L1) treatment. The receptor source for this set is a man in his 60s with urothelial cancer.

The V call is TRBV4-1, the J call TRBJ2-7, with D possibly being TRBD2 (6 bases). The CDR3 contains 11 residues. Germline-derived CDR1 and CDR2 are MGHRA and YSYEKL. Trimming removed 8 bases from V and 2 bases from J, with 7 bases in between. CDR3 DNA sequence: TGCGCCAGCGGGACTCCCTACGAGCAGTACTTC. It specifies CASGTPYEQYF.

The chain joins TRBV5-1 to TRBJ2-7; TRBD2 agrees at 8 bases. The trim removed 7 bases at V and 4 bases at J, leaving 10 bases unmatched. This CDR3 comprises 14 residues. Germline V CDR1 and CDR2: SGHRS, YFSETQ. The CDR3: CASGSTSAGYEQYF. The DNA of the CDR3 is TGCGCCAGCGGTTCGACTAGCGCGGGATACGAGCAGTACTTC.

The chain employs TRBV19 and TRBJ1-1; no clear D. V gave up 9 bases and J gave up 1 base, with 9 bases separating them. Germline V lookup: CDR1 LNHDA, CDR2 SQIVND (reference sequence). This CDR3 has 12 amino acids. The CDR3 sequence: CASQNENTEAFF. DNA of the CDR3: TGTGCCAGCCAGAACGAGAACACTGAAGCTTTCTTT.

This rearrangement joins TRBV4-2 to TRBJ2-5; 8 bases fit TRBD1. CDR3 length equals 14 residues. Per germline, CDR1 LGHNA and CDR2 YNFKEQ. Trimming at V came to 3 bases and at J to 4 bases, leaving 4 bases not matched to a gene. This CDR3 is CASSQGDRGETQYF. The CDR3 DNA follows: TGTGCCAGCAGCCAGGGCGACAGGGGAGAGACCCAGTACTTC.

V gene TRBV10-3 combines with J gene TRBJ1-4; D not certain. Trimming took 2 bases from V and 7 from J, leaving 11 bases between them. CDR1 and CDR2 from the germline V gene are ENHRY and SYGVKD. This CDR3 has 14 amino acids. The CDR3 here is CAISERGVGEKLFF. Here the CDR3 DNA reads TGTGCCATCAGTGAGCGCGGGGTGGGTGAAAAACTGTTTTTT.